These 17 T cell receptor beta chains originate from one sample sequenced in a study of Graves' ophthalmopathy and Graves' hyperthyroidism. The study amplified TCR beta CDR3 regions using RNA transcripts. First-round RT-PCR used HTBI primers; second-round multiplex PCR followed. TCRdb passed the multiplex PCR reads through MiXCR, listing each CDR3 protein once. Among 660,000 or so distinct CDR3 sequences listed, 35% to 45% were seen once. The sequenced sample consisted of peripheral blood. Receptors were obtained from an adult man with Graves' ophthalmopathy.

This clonotype has a single count. The chain joins TRBV7-9 to TRBJ2-2; 8 bases are shared with TRBD1. The ends lost 5 bases at V and 4 bases at J; junction bases unmatched: 15. The germline CDR1 and CDR2 sequences are SEHNR and FQNEAQ (reference sequence). This CDR3 region has 18 residues. The chain's CDR3 is CASSPTLTGERGTGELFF. The CDR3 bases are TGTGCCAGCAGCCCCACCCTGACAGGGGAGAGGGGCACCGGGGAGCTGTTTTTT. The full variable domain, its missing parts supplied by reference TRBV7-9 and TRBJ2-2, is DTGVSQNPRHKITKRGQNVTFRCDPISEHNRLYWYRQTLGQGPEFLTYFQNEAQLEKSRLLSDRFSAERPKGSFSTLEIQRTEQGDSAMYLCASSPTLTGERGTGELFFGEGSRLTVL.

This clonotype was counted between two and nine times. The genes are TRBV19 and TRBJ2-2, with 9 bases identical to TRBD2. Germline values: CDR1 LNHDA, CDR2 SQIVND (reference sequence). The CDR3 sequence is 18 residues long. J gave up 0 bases and V 3 bases, and 8 bases lay outside the gene matches. This chain's CDR3 is CASSIFFAGGTNTGELFF. The CDR3, as DNA: TGTGCCAGTAGTATCTTCTTCGCGGGAGGGACGAACACCGGGGAGCTGTTTTTT.

A note on this clonotype: This may stem from a read error, because a much larger clone lies one nucleotide away. This chain uses TRBV7-2 with TRBJ1-2; D ambiguous. CDR1 and CDR2 (germline): SGHTA, FQGNSA. V was cut by 0 bases and J by 4 bases, with 9 bases left in between. The CDR3 loop spans 14 amino acids. The CDR3, as DNA: TGTGCCAGCAGCTTAGCGACACCCGGCTATGGCTACACCTTC. This encodes CASSLATPGYGYTF.

The V call is TRBV2, the J call TRBJ2-3, with 7 bases that match TRBD2. Germline loops: CDR1 SNHLY, CDR2 FYNNEI. The CDR3 consists of 16 residues. V lost 2 bases, J lost 0 bases, and 5 bases stayed unmatched. The CDR3 bases are TGTGCCAGCAGTGAAATGTGGGGGGGGAGCACAGATACGCAGTATTTT. This sequence encodes CASSEMWGGSTDTQYF.

This clonotype appeared many times. The chain uses TRBV20-1 and TRBJ1-6; D gene ambiguous. The ends were cut back, 0 bases at V and 9 bases at J, with 12 bases in the middle. The germline V gene encodes CDR1 DFQATT and CDR2 SNEGSKA (reference sequence). The CDR3 runs to 14 residues. The CDR3 sequence: CSARDTTSGSPLHF. Here the CDR3 DNA reads TGCAGTGCTAGAGACACCACGAGTGGTTCACCCCTCCACTTT.

This clonotype was counted between two and nine times. V usage is TRBV6-1 and J usage is TRBJ2-7; possibly TRBD2 for D (5 bases). The CDR3 is 11 amino acids. In germline, CDR1 is MNHNS, CDR2 SASEGT. Trimming took 10 bases from V and 4 from J, leaving 11 bases between them. CDR3 loop: CAMPPGYEQYF. CDR3 in DNA: TGTGCCATGCCCCCGGGGTACGAGCAGTACTTC.

The chain couples TRBV7-9 to TRBJ1-5; 7 nucleotides align to TRBD1. V shed 5 bases and J 7 bases; nucleotides not matched to a gene: 17. This CDR3 has 17 amino acids. Germline CDR1 is SEHNR and CDR2 is FQNEAQ (reference sequence). The CDR3 spells CASSTGDGVPEDQPQHF. CDR3 DNA: TGTGCCAGCAGCACAGGGGACGGGGTCCCTGAGGACCAGCCCCAGCATTTT.

The rearrangement links TRBV29-1 to TRBJ2-7; 14 bases map to TRBD2. The CDR3 runs 13 residues. Germline V lookup: CDR1 SQVTM, CDR2 ANQGSEA. V shed 4 bases and J 5 bases; nucleotides not matched to a gene: 1. This CDR3 is CSVGLAGGHEQYF. CDR3 DNA sequence: TGCAGCGTTGGACTAGCGGGAGGGCACGAGCAGTACTTC.

This clonotype has a count of ten or more. The V gene is TRBV29-1, the J gene TRBJ1-2; no clear D gene. Germline assignment: CDR1 SQVTM and CDR2 ANQGSEA. V gave up 3 bases and J gave up 3 bases, with 5 bases separating them. This CDR3 comprises 11 residues. CDR3 DNA sequence: TGCAGCGTTGACAGCCACTATGGCTACACCTTC. Its translation is CSVDSHYGYTF.

This clonotype has a count of ten or more. V gene TRBV7-2 combines with J gene TRBJ1-1, with a tentative D call TRBD1 (5 bases). V was pared by 1 base and J by 5 bases, with 11 bases between. The CDR3 spans 14 residues. CDR1 is SGHTA and CDR2 is FQGNSA in the germline V gene. The CDR3 DNA follows: TGTGCCAGCAGCTTAGACAGGCCGGGAACTGAAGCTTTCTTT. Translating it yields CASSLDRPGTEAFF.

This chain joins TRBV15 and TRBJ1-1; possibly TRBD1 for D (6 bases). The V gene's germline CDR1 is LNHNV and CDR2 YYDKDF (reference sequence). This CDR3 region has 15 residues. The V end lost 1 base, the J end lost 6 bases, and 15 bases lay between the germline ends. CDR3 DNA sequence: TGTGCCACCAGCAGAGTAACAGGGTCGATGGCTGAAGCTTTCTTT. This gives the protein CATSRVTGSMAEAFF.

V and J are TRBV25-1 and TRBJ2-5, with D perhaps matching TRBD1 (5 bases). CDR3 length: 18 residues. CDR1 is MGHDK and CDR2 is SYGVNS in the germline V gene. With 8 bases removed from V and 4 bases from J, the gap between germline ends came to 29 bases. The CDR3 DNA is TGTGCCAGCTCACCACCATTCCGGGCCAAGAGTCAGGGAGAGACCCAGTACTTC. Encoded protein: CASSPPFRAKSQGETQYF.

The V gene is TRBV7-2, the J gene TRBJ1-2, with 9 positions matching TRBD1. Losses at the gene ends were 3 bases for V and 4 bases for J; bases not matched to a gene: 6. This CDR3 comprises 15 residues. Looked up from germline, CDR1 is SGHTA and CDR2 is FQGNSA. As DNA, the CDR3 is TGTGCCAGCAGCTTTACCGGGACAGGGACCTATGGCTACACCTTC. Protein product: CASSFTGTGTYGYTF.

The rearrangement links TRBV11-3 to TRBJ2-5; maybe TRBD1 (7 bases). The V gene lost 5 bases and the J gene lost 5 bases, with 18 bases spanning the gap. CDR1 is SGHNT, CDR2 YENEEA, per germline. CDR3 length: 15 amino acids. The CDR3 DNA is TGTGCCAGCAGCCCATCGGAGGGGGCGCGTGAGACCCAGTACTTC. Amino acid sequence: CASSPSEGARETQYF.

This sequence joins TRBV15 and TRBJ2-5; 8 bases match TRBD2. J lost 4 bases, V lost 3 bases, and 10 bases had no gene match. This CDR3 contains 16 residues. Germline CDR1 LNHNV, CDR2 YYDKDF (reference sequence). In nucleotides, the CDR3 is TGTGCCACCAGCAGCCTGAGCGGGAGTGGGGGAGAGACCCAGTACTTC. As protein: CATSSLSGSGGETQYF.

The chain joins TRBV29-1 to TRBJ2-5; D perhaps matches TRBD2 (6 bases). This CDR3 region has 13 residues. Per the germline V gene, CDR1 is SQVTM and CDR2 is ANQGSEA. V lost 8 bases to trimming and J lost 5 bases, with 18 bases between them. The CDR3 here is CSLGPGVFETQYF. The CDR3 region has the DNA TGCAGCTTAGGACCGGGAGTGTTCGAGACCCAGTACTTC. The full variable domain, with the rest looked up from reference TRBV29-1 and TRBJ2-5, is SAVISQKPSRDICQRGTSLTIQCQVDSQVTMMFWYRQQPGQSLTLIATANQGSEATYESGFVIDKFPISRPNLTFSTLTVSNMSPEDSSIYLCSLGPGVFETQYFGPGTRLLVL.

As concerns this clonotype: The missing conserved phenylalanine or tryptophan at the end of this CDR3 makes a read error likely. The chain couples TRBV11-2 to TRBJ1-6; D is unresolved. Trimming left V 5 bases short and J 9 bases short, with 11 bases between. The CDR3 is 13 residues long. CDR1 SGHAT and CDR2 FQNNGV come from the germline V gene. The CDR3 loop is CASSPQGSSPLHS. The CDR3 coding sequence is TGTGCCAGCAGCCCTCAAGGGAGTTCACCCCTCCACTCT.